What follows are 10 T cell receptor beta chains derived from one specimen sequenced in a study of response to subunit inactivated influenza vaccine listed by TCRdb under 2018. Receptors were amplified or captured by RT-PCR. Sequencer: Illumina HiSeq 2500. TCRdb redid the processing of the public reads, applying fastp at Q25 and MiXCR, and retained in-frame beta chains. Each record represents a unique CDR3 protein, reported with the most common genes and DNA among its rows. For this sample the table gives fewer than 800,000 distinct CDR3 sequences, of which around 14% were detected only once. Roughly 10% of the sample is in the top ten clones. This sample comprised PBMCs from blood, obtained 12 days after vaccination. Source of these receptors: a middle-aged man who received an inactivated influenza vaccine. Donor details come from another sample of the same person, matched by shared clones.

This clonotype was counted a few times. The DNA of the CDR3 is TGTGCCAGCCCCCGGGGAGGGGAGAACACTGAAGCTTTCTTT. Translating gives CASPRGGENTEAFF. The chain is built from TRBV6-1 and TRBJ1-1, with a tentative D call TRBD1 (5 bases). The CDR3 sequence is 14 residues long. Germline V CDR1 and CDR2: MNHNS, SASEGT. Deletions cut 8 bases from V and 1 base from J, with 14 bases between.

This clonotype was counted a few times. This CDR3 reads CAISEVDGYGYTF. CDR3 coding DNA: TGTGCCATCAGTGAGGTCGACGGCTATGGCTACACCTTC. V is TRBV10-3 and J is TRBJ1-2; D remains ambiguous. V lost 2 bases, J lost 4 bases, and 8 bases lay in between. Per germline, CDR1 ENHRY and CDR2 SYGVKD. The CDR3 consists of 13 residues.

The gene calls are TRBV28 and TRBJ1-3, with D unclear. Germline CDR1 reads MDHEN; CDR2 reads SYDVKM. The V end lost 5 bases, the J end lost 6 bases, and 11 bases lay between the germline ends. The length of the CDR3 is 13 residues. The DNA for the CDR3 is TGTGCCAGCAGTACCCAGTACCAAAACACCATATATTTT. Encoded protein: CASSTQYQNTIYF.

This clonotype was counted at least ten times. V and J are TRBV6-2 or TRBV6-3 and TRBJ2-3; possibly TRBD2 for D (5 bases). Germline V CDR1 and CDR2: MNHEY, SVGEGT. This CDR3 is 14 amino acids long. V lost 7 bases to trimming and J lost 0 bases, with 11 bases between them. CDR3 nucleotides: TGTGCCAGCATTGGACTGAGCAGCACAGATACGCAGTATTTT. This encodes CASIGLSSTDTQYF.

V gene TRBV18 combines with J gene TRBJ2-7; D unclear. The V gene's germline CDR1 is KGHSH and CDR2 LQKENI. The CDR3 totals 14 residues. V gave up 2 bases and J gave up 3 bases, with 11 bases separating them. The CDR3 protein is CASSPVVGVYEQYF. CDR3 bases: TGTGCCAGCTCACCAGTCGTAGGAGTCTACGAGCAGTACTTC.

This clonotype appeared many times. This chain joins TRBV29-1 and TRBJ2-7; a weak D match, TRBD2 (5 bases). CDR3 length equals 12 residues. Per the germline V gene, CDR1 is SQVTM and CDR2 is ANQGSEA. Trimming cost V 7 bases and J 1 base, with 11 bases left between them. CDR3 protein: CSAGRTSYEQYF. The CDR3 DNA reads as TGCAGCGCCGGACGGACTTCCTACGAGCAGTACTTC.

This clonotype was found a few times. This chain connects TRBV7-2 to TRBJ2-7; tentative D call: TRBD2 (5 bases). CDR1 SGHTA and CDR2 FQGNSA come from the germline V gene. Trimming left V 2 bases short and J 7 bases short, with 9 bases between. This CDR3 region has 12 residues. The CDR3 DNA is TGTGCCAGCAGCTTATACCCGGGGGAGCAGTACTTC. Protein product: CASSLYPGEQYF. Together with reference TRBV7-2 and TRBJ2-7, the CDR3 gives the full variable domain: GAGVSQSPSNKVTEKGKDVELRCDPISGHTALYWYRQSLGQGLEFLIYFQGNSAPDKSGLPSDRFSAERTGGSVSTLTIQRTQQEDSAVYLCASSLYPGEQYFGPGTRLTVT.

The chain combines TRBV10-3 with TRBJ2-1; possible D gene TRBD2, 5 bases. Germline CDR1 and CDR2: ENHRY and SYGVKD. The V end lost 8 bases, the J end lost 6 bases, and 11 bases lay between the germline ends. This CDR3 is 12 amino acids long. CDR3 coding DNA: TGTGCCATCGGCCGGGGAGTCAATGAGCAGTTCTTC. This codes for CAIGRGVNEQFF.

A remark on this clonotype: A much more abundant neighbour one base away suggests this may be a read error. The chain recombines TRBV2 with TRBJ2-5, with D possibly being TRBD2 (5 bases). Germline loops: CDR1 SNHLY, CDR2 FYNNEI. Trimming left V 8 bases short and J 2 bases short, with 15 bases between. This CDR3 region has 14 residues. This CDR3 reads CASSWAAGQETQYF. In DNA, the CDR3 is TGTGCCAGCTCTTGGGCGGCGGGTCAAGAGACCCAGTACTTC.

This clonotype was detected many times. The rearrangement joins TRBV5-1 to TRBJ2-1; TRBD2 matches 9 bases. Trimming at V came to 0 bases and at J to 5 bases, leaving 9 bases not matched to a gene. The CDR3 has 17 amino acids. From germline, CDR1 is SGHRS and CDR2 YFSETQ. CDR3 sequence: CASSLVIAGAGDNEQFF. DNA for the CDR3: TGCGCCAGCAGCTTGGTAATAGCGGGAGCCGGTGACAATGAGCAGTTCTTC.